The 23 T cell receptor beta chains reported below all come from one sample, sequenced in a study of T cell clusters in autoimmune cytopenias. TRB rearrangements were amplified by touch-down multiplex PCR with mixed TRB-A/B primers. TCRdb reprocessed the multiplex PCR reads and stores each CDR3 protein as one record, lacking DNA. The clone table shows roughly 11,000 distinct CDR3 sequences, with the ten largest holding about 21%. Each sample's input was 250 ng genomic DNA, some 38,000 genome equivalents. The data also belong to a second study, concerning T cell repertoires in aging, cancer and after chemotherapy.

The sequenced sample was peripheral blood. These receptors were collected from a human donor in good health.

This chain links TRBV4-3 with TRBJ1-3. This CDR3 has 16 amino acids. Germline V gene lookup returns CDR1 LGHNA and CDR2 YSLEER. CDR3 sequence: CASSQDRGAAGNTIYF.

This chain uses TRBV5-1 with TRBJ2-7; there is no DNA to check the TCRdb D call of TRBD2. The CDR3 loop spans 15 amino acids. Germline CDR1 SGHRS, CDR2 YFSETQ. This CDR3 is CASSPSSALSYEQYF.

V is TRBV18 and J is TRBJ1-2. Per germline, CDR1 KGHSH and CDR2 LQKENI. CDR3 length equals 14 residues. CDR3 in amino acids: CASSPTGGDYGYTF. Complete variable domain (other parts from reference TRBV18 and TRBJ1-2): NAGVMQNPRHLVRRRGQEARLRCSPMKGHSHVYWYRQLPEEGLKFMVYLQKENIIDESGMPKERFSAEFPKEGPSILRIQQVVRGDSAAYFCASSPTGGDYGYTFGSGTRLTVV.

This clonotype ranks as medium-sized in terms of frequency. The rearrangement links TRBV29-1 to TRBJ2-1; TCRdb proposes TRBD1, but this gene call is untestable without DNA. CDR1 and CDR2 from the germline V gene are SQVTM and ANQGSEA. CDR3 length: 15 amino acids. The CDR3 here is CSVGGGQGAYNEQFF.

This chain connects TRBV27 to TRBJ1-5; TCRdb gives TRBD1 as the D gene, but with no DNA this cannot be confirmed. The CDR3 is 14 amino acids. The germline gives CDR1 MNHEY, CDR2 SMNVEV (reference sequence). The CDR3 loop is CASSLNGGYQPQHF.

V and J are TRBV19 and TRBJ1-5; absent DNA, TCRdb's TRBD1 call cannot be checked. The CDR3 contains 15 residues. CDR1 and CDR2 (germline): LNHDA, SQIVND (reference sequence). The CDR3 sequence: CASSPGDYSNQPQHF.

This CDR3 is CASREEGAGYGYTF. The chain uses TRBV6-1 and TRBJ1-2; TCRdb calls TRBD1, which cannot be checked without DNA. This CDR3 is built from 14 residues. Germline assignment: CDR1 MNHNS and CDR2 SASEGT.

The chain recombines TRBV6-6 with TRBJ1-5. The CDR3 extends over 11 amino acids. In germline, CDR1 is MNHNY, CDR2 SVGAGI (reference sequence). The CDR3 sequence: CASSRNQPQHF.

This clonotype ranks as medium-sized in terms of frequency. The gene calls are TRBV11-1 and TRBJ2-7; TCRdb's D call, TRBD1, is unchecked because there is no DNA. From germline, CDR1 is SGHAT and CDR2 FQDESV (reference sequence). This CDR3 is built from 13 residues. The chain's CDR3 is CASSLRETYEQYF.

The rearrangement links TRBV6-5 to TRBJ1-2. The germline V gene has CDR1 MNHEY and CDR2 SVGAGI. The CDR3 extends over 14 amino acids. CDR3: CASSYSVERAGYTF.

By frequency, this clonotype is medium-sized. V is TRBV19 and J is TRBJ2-2; TCRdb picks TRBD1, but there is no DNA to check that call. The CDR3 is made up of 17 amino acids. CDR1 is LNHDA, CDR2 SQIVND, per germline (reference sequence). CDR3 residues: CASSLPGQGRDTGELFF.

V and J are TRBV12-3 or TRBV12-4 and TRBJ1-2. The CDR3 extends over 14 amino acids. The CDR3 is CASSSQTSNYGYTF.

Judged by frequency, this clonotype is medium-sized. The chain employs TRBV18 and TRBJ2-2; TCRdb reports TRBD1, a call that lacks DNA to check it against. CDR1 and CDR2 from the germline V gene are KGHSH and LQKENI. The CDR3 totals 15 residues. This CDR3 reads CASLDRDTNTGELFF.

This clonotype is classed as medium-sized by frequency. The chain uses TRBV18 and TRBJ2-2; as DNA is missing, the TRBD1 call by TCRdb cannot be tested. In germline, CDR1 is KGHSH, CDR2 LQKENI. The CDR3 is made up of 16 amino acids. The CDR3 spells CASSPPETGRTGELFF.

The V gene is TRBV28, the J gene TRBJ2-5. The germline gives CDR1 MDHEN, CDR2 SYDVKM. This CDR3 comprises 14 residues. CDR3 residues: CASSFGSFQETQYF.

The V gene is TRBV5-1, the J gene TRBJ2-5; without DNA, the TCRdb call of TRBD1 cannot be checked. The CDR3 runs 16 residues. CDR1 SGHRS and CDR2 YFSETQ come from the germline V gene. This CDR3 is CASSFPPGQGTETQYF.

Judged by frequency, this clonotype is medium-sized. The chain combines TRBV19 with TRBJ2-5; the TRBD2 assignment by TCRdb is unverifiable without DNA. Germline V CDR1 and CDR2: LNHDA, SQIVND (reference sequence). The CDR3 consists of 15 residues. CDR3: CASSGEPGLWETQYF.

The chain has TRBV6-1 and TRBJ2-1. Germline values: CDR1 MNHNS, CDR2 SASEGT. CDR3 length: 11 residues. The CDR3 region is CASRVNDEQFF.

The chain uses TRBV19 and TRBJ1-1. The V gene's germline CDR1 is LNHDA and CDR2 SQIVND (reference sequence). The CDR3 is made up of 16 amino acids. The CDR3 loop is CASSNLLAVGNTEAFF. The entire variable domain, with the rest obtained from reference TRBV19 and TRBJ1-1, is as follows: DGGITQSPKYLFRKEGQNVTLSCEQNLNHDAMYWYRQDPGQGLRLIYYSQIVNDFQKGDIAEGYSVSREKKESFPLTVTSAQKNPTAFYLCASSNLLAVGNTEAFFGQGTRLTVV.

This chain joins TRBV6-5 and TRBJ1-2; TCRdb lists TRBD1, though no DNA is available to test this call. Germline values: CDR1 MNHEY, CDR2 SVGAGI. The CDR3 sequence is 14 residues long. This CDR3 reads CASSRQGGGDGYTF.

The V and J genes are TRBV18 and TRBJ1-6. The CDR3 sequence is 13 residues long. CDR1 and CDR2 (germline): KGHSH, LQKENI. This CDR3 is CASSQSENSPLHF. Together with reference TRBV18 and TRBJ1-6, the CDR3 gives the full variable domain: NAGVMQNPRHLVRRRGQEARLRCSPMKGHSHVYWYRQLPEEGLKFMVYLQKENIIDESGMPKERFSAEFPKEGPSILRIQQVVRGDSAAYFCASSQSENSPLHFGNGTRLTVT.

V is TRBV5-4 and J is TRBJ1-1. Germline loops: CDR1 SGHNT, CDR2 YYREEE (reference sequence). This CDR3 spans 15 amino acids. CDR3 loop: CASSLTGSMNTEAFF.

This clonotype is deemed hyperexpanded (1% or more) by its frequency. The chain joins TRBV30 to TRBJ2-1; TCRdb calls TRBD1, which cannot be checked without DNA. This CDR3 is built from 11 residues. From germline, CDR1 is GTSNPN and CDR2 SVGIG (reference sequence). This chain's CDR3 is CAWGTGNEQFF.